This TCR beta chain was sequenced in a study of blood T cell repertoires in COVID-19. Study information: Sites across the United States, Italy and Spain contributed samples from acute and convalescent COVID-19. Sample material is recorded as cDNA or gDNA derived from T cells, B-cell-depleted T cells, or PBMCs.

With 5 bases removed from V and 2 bases from J, the gap between germline ends came to 8 bases. The CDR3 totals 14 residues. The germline gives CDR1 SGHNT, CDR2 YYREEE (reference sequence). Assay used: immunoSEQ multiplex PCR; TCRdb lists only in-frame clones, some missing. The data contain approximately 180,000 clones, 75% to 90% of them singletons. The cohort comprised adults aged about 18 to 90 years residing in about two dozen US areas. Researchers sorted participants into cohorts using their self-reported clinical history. Sequenced material: PBMCs or T cells enriched from blood (not recorded which). The clonotype comes from a woman aged 40 to 50 with acute COVID-19. J is TRBJ2-6 and V is TRBV5-4; possible D gene TRBD1, 6 bases. For the CDR3, the DNA is TGTGCCAGCAGAAGGGGGACTGGGGCCAACGTCCTGACTTTC. Protein product: CASRRGTGANVLTF.